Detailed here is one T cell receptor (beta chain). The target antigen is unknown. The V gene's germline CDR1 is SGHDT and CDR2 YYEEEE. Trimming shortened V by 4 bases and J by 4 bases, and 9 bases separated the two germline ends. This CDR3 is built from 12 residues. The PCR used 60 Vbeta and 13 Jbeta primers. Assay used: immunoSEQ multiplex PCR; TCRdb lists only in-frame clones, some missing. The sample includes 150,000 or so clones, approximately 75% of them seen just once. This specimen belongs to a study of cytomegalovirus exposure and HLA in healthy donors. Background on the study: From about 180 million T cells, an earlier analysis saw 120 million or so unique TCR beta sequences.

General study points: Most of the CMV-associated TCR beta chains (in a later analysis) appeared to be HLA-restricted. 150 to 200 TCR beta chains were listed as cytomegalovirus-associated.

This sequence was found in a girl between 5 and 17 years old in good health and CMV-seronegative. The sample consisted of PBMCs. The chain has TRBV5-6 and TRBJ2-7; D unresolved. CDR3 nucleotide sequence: TGTGCCAGCAGCCTGGATAAATACGAGCAGTACTTC. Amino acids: CASSLDKYEQYF.